This T cell receptor (beta chain) originates from a study of blood T cell repertoires in COVID-19. Study as a whole: Samples representing acute and convalescent COVID-19 were sourced from the United States, Italy and Spain. PBMCs, B-cell-depleted T cells, or T cells were the source of the cDNA or gDNA that made up the material.

Authors' processing steps: From reference gene primer amplification, estimates of nucleated cell counts were derived. Measured with immunoSEQ multiplex PCR; TCRdb has only the in-frame clones, and not every one. The DNA gave D and trimming, while V, J and clone size come from that table. Of 95,000 to 100,000 clones in the sample, 85% were seen once. Germline CDR1 SGDLS, CDR2 YYNGEE. The CDR3 is made up of 15 amino acids. Unmatched junction bases numbered 4, after V lost 0 bases and J lost 5 bases. The chain is built from TRBV9 and TRBJ1-4; 7 positions match TRBD1. The receptor was derived from a woman between 65 and 79 years old with active or convalescent COVID-19. Sequenced: peripheral blood. Here the CDR3 reads CASSVGGTANEKLFF. CDR3 DNA sequence: TGTGCCAGCAGCGTAGGCGGGACAGCAAATGAAAAACTGTTTTTT.